A single sample is the source of the 14 T cell receptor beta chains below, sequenced in a study of T cell repertoires in cytomegalovirus infection. Each CDR3 protein gets one entry after TCRdb re-called the reads with MiXCR. Among 200,000 or so distinct CDR3 sequences, roughly a fifth were seen once, and the ten largest hold around 2.7%. The sample consisted of PBMCs. The receptor set was obtained from a human donor in good health (CMV status not recorded). Some clones in this sample may be carry-over from other donors' samples.

There are a few counts of this clonotype. The chain employs TRBV12-3 or TRBV12-4 and TRBJ2-7; D unclear. V lost 1 base, J lost 5 bases, and 6 bases lay in between. The CDR3 is made up of 12 amino acids. The CDR3 region has the DNA TGTGCCAGCAGTTTAGGCCGGAACGAGCAGTACTTC. It encodes CASSLGRNEQYF.

This clonotype was counted once. Being one base from a much bigger clone, this may be a read error. The V call is TRBV7-2, the J call TRBJ1-2; TRBD1 might be the D (6 bases). The germline V gene encodes CDR1 SGHTA and CDR2 FQGNSA. Deletions cut 5 bases from V and 4 bases from J, with 17 bases between. CDR3 size: 15 residues. The CDR3 loop reads CASSPLQGFFYGYTF. The CDR3, as DNA: TGTGCCAGCAGCCCACTCCAGGGGTTTTTCTATGGCTACACCTTC.

Here the CDR3 reads CASSQEGQYGYTF. The CDR3 bases are TGCGCCAGCAGCCAAGAAGGACAGTATGGCTACACCTTC. The chain uses TRBV4-1 and TRBJ1-2; possible D gene TRBD1, 6 bases. The CDR3 spans 13 residues. Per the germline V gene, CDR1 is MGHRA and CDR2 is YSYEKL. Trimming left V 0 bases short and J 5 bases short, with 7 bases between.

This clonotype was counted at least ten times. The rearrangement joins TRBV7-8 to TRBJ1-4; TRBD1 aligns across 9 bases. CDR1 SGHVS and CDR2 FQNEAQ come from the germline V gene. The CDR3 runs to 17 residues. The junction had 11 bases not matched to a gene; V was cut back by 5 bases and J by 4 bases. CDR3 sequence reads: CASSPLGTGTDNEKLFF. The DNA for the CDR3 is TGTGCCAGCAGCCCTCTCGGGACAGGGACCGATAATGAAAAACTGTTTTTT.

The chain uses TRBV25-1 and TRBJ2-1; TRBD1 matches at 10 bases. Germline CDR1 MGHDK, CDR2 SYGVNS. V shed 7 bases and J 0 bases; nucleotides not matched to a gene: 6. The CDR3 contains 16 residues. CDR3 DNA sequence: TGTGCCAGCACCTCGGACAGGGGGTCCTCCTACAATGAGCAGTTCTTC. The encoded protein is CASTSDRGSSYNEQFF.

The chain uses TRBV5-1 and TRBJ2-6, with D possibly being TRBD2 (5 bases). V dropped 0 bases and J dropped 0 bases, with 13 bases sitting between them. The V gene's germline CDR1 is SGHRS and CDR2 YFSETQ. This CDR3 contains 18 residues. The chain's CDR3 is CASSLEGGGYSGANVLTF. The CDR3 bases are TGCGCCAGCAGCTTGGAAGGCGGAGGTTACTCTGGGGCCAACGTCCTGACTTTC.

This rearrangement joins TRBV6-2 or TRBV6-3 to TRBJ1-5; TRBD1 agrees at 9 bases. The CDR3 totals 15 residues. CDR1 and CDR2 (germline): MNHEY, SVGEGT. The V segment lost 7 bases and the J segment 7 bases; nucleotides outside the gene matches: 11. In DNA, the CDR3 is TGTGCCAGCAAGGCGAGGGACAGGGTTCGACAGCCCCAGCATTTT. Amino acid sequence: CASKARDRVRQPQHF.

This clonotype showed up just a few times. The chain is built from TRBV20-1 and TRBJ1-5; D is unresolved. Trimming removed 5 bases from V and 4 bases from J, with 9 bases in between. CDR1 DFQATT and CDR2 SNEGSKA come from the germline V gene (reference sequence). The CDR3 is 12 residues long. The chain's CDR3 is CSAGSRNQPQHF. CDR3 sequence (DNA): TGCAGTGCTGGCTCCAGGAATCAGCCCCAGCATTTT.

The chain recombines TRBV6-5 with TRBJ1-1; D uncertain. The CDR3 runs to 16 residues. Trimming cost V 0 bases and J 1 base, with 12 bases left between them. Looked up from germline, CDR1 is MNHEY and CDR2 is SVGAGI. The CDR3 DNA reads TGTGCCAGCAGTTACTCGTTCATCGGAACGAACACTGAAGCTTTCTTT. Its translation is CASSYSFIGTNTEAFF.

The gene calls are TRBV6-5 and TRBJ2-2, with 13 bases lining up with TRBD2. CDR1 and CDR2 from the germline V gene are MNHEY and SVGAGI. The junction had 5 bases not matched to a gene; V was cut back by 6 bases and J by 1 base. The CDR3 is made up of 17 amino acids. The CDR3 nucleotides read TGTGCCAGCAGACCACTAGCGGGAGGGCAGAACACCGGGGAGCTGTTTTTT. Translating it yields CASRPLAGGQNTGELFF.

This clonotype was recorded at least ten times. The genes are TRBV7-8 and TRBJ2-1; no clear D. CDR1 is SGHVS, CDR2 FQNEAQ, per germline. Trimming removed 5 bases from V and 0 bases from J, with 8 bases in between. The length of the CDR3 is 14 residues. CDR3 coding DNA: TGTGCCAGCAGCCTGCACGGCTCCTACAATGAGCAGTTCTTC. Translated, it gives CASSLHGSYNEQFF. The whole variable domain, filled in from reference TRBV7-8 and TRBJ2-1, reads GAGVSQSPRYKVAKRGQDVALRCDPISGHVSLFWYQQALGQGPEFLTYFQNEAQLDKSGLPSDRFFAERPEGSVSTLKIQRTQQEDSAVYLCASSLHGSYNEQFFGPGTRLTVL.

This clonotype was counted ten times or more. The chain recombines TRBV12-3 or TRBV12-4 with TRBJ1-1, with D tentatively TRBD1 (5 bases). V lost 2 bases and J 4 bases, leaving 11 bases between the germline ends. CDR3 length: 14 residues. CDR3 bases: TGTGCCAGCAGTTTACCGGGGGACCGCACTGAAGCTTTCTTT. This encodes CASSLPGDRTEAFF.

This clonotype was seen more than once but under ten times. V and J are TRBV12-3 or TRBV12-4 and TRBJ2-7; 9 bases line up with TRBD1. The trim removed 4 bases at V and 0 bases at J, leaving 10 bases unmatched. CDR3 length equals 17 residues. CDR3 DNA: TGTGCCAGCAGTTCGATTGGAGGACAGGGGCCCTCCTACGAGCAGTACTTC. Protein: CASSSIGGQGPSYEQYF.

Turning to this clonotype: This likely comes from a read error, as the CDR3 has no conserved phenylalanine or tryptophan at its end. This sequence joins TRBV19 and TRBJ1-5; TRBD1 aligns across 11 bases. The V gene end was trimmed by 6 bases and the J gene end by 1 base; junction bases not matched to a gene: 8. The CDR3 has 17 residues. Per the germline V gene, CDR1 is LNHDA and CDR2 is SQIVND (reference sequence). In nucleotides, the CDR3 is TGTGCCAGTAGGCTGGGGACAGGGGGTGCAAGCAATCAGCCCCAGCATTTG. Translating gives CASRLGTGGASNQPQHL.